Listed below are T cell receptor beta chains from one sample, sequenced in a study of shared clonotypes between healthy human individuals. Assay: immunoSEQ multiplex PCR; the TCRdb copy retains only in-frame clones and omits some. The sample includes about 2 million clones, over 85% seen only once; the top ten take around 0.13%. The material sequenced was naive CD4+ T cells sorted from blood. The receptors stem from a man between 18 and 35 years old in good health. Each CDR3 is given with its conserved first and last residue. The order of the fields is D gene, V gene, clone size, J gene, CDR3 protein, CDR3 DNA. D genes are given only for firm matches. Expanded clones get a size class; other rows say once, few or many, or leave the size out.

d_gene: .
v_gene: TRBV5-6
abundance: .
j_gene: TRBJ2-3
CDR3aa: CASSRQVSTDTQYF
CDR3nt: TGTGCCAGCAGCCGACAGGTTAGCACAGATACGCAGTATTTT

d_gene: .
v_gene: TRBV19
abundance: .
j_gene: TRBJ2-6
CDR3aa: CASRLSGANVLTF
CDR3nt: TGTGCCAGTAGACTCTCTGGGGCCAACGTCCTGACTTTC

d_gene: TRBD1
v_gene: TRBV28
abundance: .
j_gene: TRBJ2-5
CDR3aa: CASSLPQGRGETQYF
CDR3nt: TGTGCCAGCAGCCTTCCACAGGGGCGTGGAGAGACCCAGTACTTC

d_gene: .
v_gene: TRBV11-1
abundance: .
j_gene: TRBJ1-2
CDR3aa: CASSLESQGGYTF
CDR3nt: TGTGCCAGCAGCTTAGAAAGTCAGGGCGGCTACACCTTC

d_gene: .
v_gene: TRBV7-8
abundance: .
j_gene: TRBJ2-1
CDR3aa: CASSPESVSYNEQFF
CDR3nt: TGTGCCAGCAGCCCAGAGTCGGTCTCCTACAATGAGCAGTTCTTC

d_gene: TRBD2
v_gene: TRBV6-5
abundance: .
j_gene: TRBJ2-2
CDR3aa: CASSHGTSGSGELFF
CDR3nt: TGTGCCAGCAGTCACGGGACTAGCGGGAGCGGGGAGCTGTTTTTT

d_gene: TRBD2
v_gene: TRBV4-1
abundance: .
j_gene: TRBJ2-4
CDR3aa: CASSQGLARLTLAKNIQYF
CDR3nt: TGCGCCAGCAGCCAAGGACTAGCTCGCTTGACTCTAGCCAAAAACATTCAGTACTTC

d_gene: TRBD1
v_gene: TRBV7-2
abundance: .
j_gene: TRBJ2-2
CDR3aa: CASRRDRNTGELFF
CDR3nt: TGTGCCAGCAGACGGGACAGGAACACCGGGGAGCTGTTTTTT

d_gene: TRBD1
v_gene: TRBV6-4
abundance: .
j_gene: TRBJ1-1
CDR3aa: CASSGRDSDF
CDR3nt: TGTGCCAGCAGCGGAAGGGACAGCGATTTT

d_gene: .
v_gene: TRBV6-5
abundance: once
j_gene: TRBJ2-2
CDR3aa: CASSRGGVAGELFF
CDR3nt: TGTGCCAGCAGCAGGGGTGGGGTCGCCGGGGAGCTGTTTTTT

d_gene: TRBD1
v_gene: TRBV6-5
abundance: .
j_gene: TRBJ1-1
CDR3aa: CASSYFGDRGITEAFF
CDR3nt: TGTGCCAGCAGTTACTTTGGGGACAGGGGTATTACTGAAGCTTTCTTT

d_gene: .
v_gene: TRBV5-1
abundance: .
j_gene: TRBJ1-2
CDR3aa: CASSIDQGSQGYTF
CDR3nt: TGCGCCAGCAGCATCGACCAGGGGTCGCAAGGCTACACCTTC

d_gene: .
v_gene: TRBV6-5
abundance: .
j_gene: TRBJ2-3
CDR3aa: CASSRSGDTQYF
CDR3nt: TGTGCCAGCAGTCGCAGCGGGGATACGCAGTATTTT

d_gene: .
v_gene: TRBV4-1
abundance: .
j_gene: TRBJ2-7
CDR3aa: CASSQDPRGYYEQYF
CDR3nt: TGCGCCAGCAGCCAAGATCCACGGGGATACTACGAGCAGTACTTC

d_gene: .
v_gene: TRBV4-1
abundance: .
j_gene: TRBJ1-2
CDR3aa: CASSQEEDRSYGYTF
CDR3nt: TGCGCCAGCAGCCAAGAAGAGGATAGGAGCTATGGCTACACCTTC

d_gene: .
v_gene: TRBV29-1
abundance: once
j_gene: TRBJ2-5
CDR3aa: CSVDKFLQETQYF
CDR3nt: TGCAGCGTTGACAAGTTTCTGCAAGAGACCCAGTACTTC

d_gene: .
v_gene: TRBV6-1
abundance: .
j_gene: TRBJ1-2
CDR3aa: CASRTVNYGYTF
CDR3nt: TGTGCCAGCAGGACCGTTAACTATGGCTACACCTTC

d_gene: .
v_gene: TRBV5-1
abundance: .
j_gene: TRBJ1-1
CDR3aa: CASSLGRPGANTEAFF
CDR3nt: TGCGCCAGCAGCTTGGGTCGGCCAGGGGCGAACACTGAAGCTTTCTTT

d_gene: .
v_gene: TRBV27
abundance: many
j_gene: TRBJ1-5
CDR3aa: CASRNGLNQPQHF
CDR3nt: TGTGCCAGCAGAAATGGGTTGAATCAGCCCCAGCATTTT

d_gene: .
v_gene: TRBV7-2
abundance: .
j_gene: TRBJ2-7
CDR3aa: CASSLRRGQLEQYF
CDR3nt: TGTGCCAGCAGCTTAAGGAGGGGGCAGCTCGAGCAGTACTTC

d_gene: TRBD1
v_gene: TRBV9
abundance: once
j_gene: TRBJ1-2
CDR3aa: CASSGSGQAFPYGYTF
CDR3nt: TGTGCCAGCAGCGGGTCGGGACAGGCCTTCCCTTATGGCTACACCTTC

d_gene: .
v_gene: TRBV7-2
abundance: .
j_gene: TRBJ2-3
CDR3aa: CASSWDFTDTQYF
CDR3nt: TGTGCCAGCAGCTGGGACTTCACAGATACGCAGTATTTT

d_gene: TRBD1
v_gene: TRBV30
abundance: .
j_gene: TRBJ2-7
CDR3aa: CAWSVPGTGGLEQYF
CDR3nt: TGTGCCTGGAGTGTACCCGGGACAGGGGGCCTCGAGCAGTACTTC

d_gene: TRBD1
v_gene: TRBV25-1
abundance: .
j_gene: TRBJ2-5
CDR3aa: CASSEGQGIETQYF
CDR3nt: TGTGCCAGCAGTGAGGGACAGGGGATAGAGACCCAGTACTTC

d_gene: .
v_gene: TRBV2
abundance: .
j_gene: TRBJ1-5
CDR3aa: CASHRDSNQPQHF
CDR3nt: TGTGCCAGCCACAGGGATAGCAATCAGCCCCAGCATTTT

d_gene: .
v_gene: TRBV5-1
abundance: .
j_gene: TRBJ1-2
CDR3aa: CASSLAGGQDYGYTF
CDR3nt: TGCGCCAGCAGCTTGGCAGGCGGGCAGGACTATGGCTACACCTTC

d_gene: .
v_gene: TRBV6-1
abundance: .
j_gene: TRBJ2-7
CDR3aa: CASKTGLTYEQYF
CDR3nt: TGTGCCAGCAAGACAGGCCTAACCTACGAGCAGTACTTC

d_gene: TRBD1
v_gene: TRBV30
abundance: once
j_gene: TRBJ1-4
CDR3aa: CAWSAQDRGREKLFF
CDR3nt: TGTGCCTGGAGCGCACAGGACAGGGGTCGGGAAAAACTGTTTTTT

d_gene: .
v_gene: TRBV5-1
abundance: .
j_gene: TRBJ1-1
CDR3aa: CASSFGGQAFF
CDR3nt: TGCGCCAGCAGCTTCGGAGGGCAAGCTTTCTTT

d_gene: .
v_gene: TRBV10-3
abundance: .
j_gene: TRBJ1-2
CDR3aa: CAIRGAGTEGYTF
CDR3nt: TGTGCCATCAGGGGAGCCGGGACGGAAGGCTACACCTTC

d_gene: .
v_gene: TRBV18
abundance: once
j_gene: TRBJ1-6
CDR3aa: CASSPEGSSYNSPLHF
CDR3nt: TGTGCCAGCTCACCAGAGGGGTCATCCTATAATTCACCCCTCCACTTT

d_gene: TRBD1
v_gene: TRBV6-1
abundance: .
j_gene: TRBJ2-3
CDR3aa: CASLTGAPSTDTQYF
CDR3nt: TGTGCCAGCCTAACAGGGGCCCCTAGCACAGATACGCAGTATTTT